These 22 T cell receptor beta chains share one sample of origin, sequenced in a study of blood T cell repertoires in COVID-19. Profiling relied on immunoSEQ multiplex PCR, and the TCRdb table lists in-frame clones only, not all of them. The table records more than 70,000 clones, 75% to 90% of them present only once. Source material: peripheral blood. The source is a man aged 55-75 years with acute or convalescent COVID-19.

The chain recombines TRBV10-1 with TRBJ1-1; 7 bases map to TRBD1. Germline V gene lookup returns CDR1 WNHNN and CDR2 SYGVQD (reference sequence). V lost 6 bases, J lost 2 bases, and 6 bases stayed unmatched. CDR3 size: 14 residues. CDR3: CASSRQGPNTEAFF. CDR3 DNA sequence: TGCGCCAGCAGCCGACAGGGTCCTAACACTGAAGCTTTCTTT.

This clone has just one count. This chain joins TRBV7-3 and TRBJ1-4; 8 bases are a match to TRBD1. The germline gives CDR1 SGHTA, CDR2 FQGTGA. J gave up 8 bases and V 2 bases, and 19 bases lay outside the gene matches. The CDR3 extends over 19 amino acids. The CDR3 spells CASSLSRDRIRFVGEKLFF. The CDR3 region has the DNA TGTGCCAGCAGCTTATCCCGGGACAGGATCCGATTTGTAGGAGAAAAACTGTTTTTT.

The chain links TRBV7-3 to TRBJ2-7; TRBD1 might be the D (6 bases). The V gene's germline CDR1 is SGHTA and CDR2 FQGTGA. The CDR3 contains 14 residues. The V gene lost 4 bases and the J gene lost 1 base, with 11 bases spanning the gap. In DNA, the CDR3 is TGTGCCAGCAGCTATCACAGGGTTTCCTACGAGCAGTACTTC. Translation: CASSYHRVSYEQYF.

The J gene is TRBJ1-6, the V gene TRBV18; D is unclear. The germline CDR1 and CDR2 sequences are KGHSH and LQKENI. V was pared by 3 bases and J by 9 bases, with 9 bases between. The length of the CDR3 is 13 residues. The CDR3 region is CASSPARGSPLHF. CDR3 sequence (DNA): TGTGCCAGCTCACCGGCCCGAGGTTCACCCCTCCACTTT.

The rearrangement uses TRBV5-1 and TRBJ1-1; 7 bases match TRBD1. Germline V gene data show CDR1 as SGHRS and CDR2 as YFSETQ. Trimming removed 2 bases from V and 12 bases from J; junction bases left unmatched: 4. CDR3 length: 11 amino acids. The CDR3 loop reads CASSLGTVTFF. The CDR3 DNA sequence: TGCGCCAGCAGCTTAGGGACAGTCACTTTCTTT.

V and J are TRBV7-9 and TRBJ1-6; TRBD1 matches at 7 bases. Germline V CDR1 and CDR2: SEHNR, FQNEAQ (reference sequence). The V gene end was trimmed by 6 bases and the J gene end by 7 bases; junction bases not matched to a gene: 6. There are 14 residues in the CDR3. The CDR3 protein is CASRWAGGNSPLHF. For the CDR3, the DNA is TGTGCCAGCAGGTGGGCAGGGGGAAATTCACCCCTCCACTTT.

This rearrangement joins TRBV6-5 to TRBJ1-2, with TRBD1 matching 7 bases. CDR1 and CDR2 from the germline V gene are MNHEY and SVGAGI. The CDR3 is 15 residues long. After removal of 6 bases from V and 3 bases from J, the junction contained 10 bases not matched to a gene. CDR3 residues: CASRQTGTAHYGYTF. Written as DNA, the CDR3 is TGTGCCAGCAGACAGACAGGGACTGCGCACTATGGCTACACCTTC.

This chain uses TRBV12-5 with TRBJ1-2; 12 bases align to TRBD1. CDR1 is LGHNT and CDR2 is FRNRAP in the germline V gene. The CDR3 totals 19 residues. The V gene end was trimmed by 1 base and the J gene end by 1 base; junction bases not matched to a gene: 10. The CDR3 DNA sequence: TGTGCTAGTGGTTTGGGGAGGGACAGGGGGCCGCGGGGTAACTATGGCTACACCTTC. It specifies CASGLGRDRGPRGNYGYTF.

A few counts support this clone. The chain carries TRBV7-9 and TRBJ1-1; D remains ambiguous. CDR1 and CDR2 from the germline V gene are SEHNR and FQNEAQ (reference sequence). The length of the CDR3 is 15 residues. V was trimmed by 8 bases and J by 0 bases, leaving 16 bases between them. The CDR3 region has the DNA TGTGCCAGCTCCGATGTAGGGAGTATGAACACTGAAGCTTTCTTT. Translation gives CASSDVGSMNTEAFF.

The chain employs TRBV30 and TRBJ1-6; D call uncertain. CDR1 GTSNPN and CDR2 SVGIG come from the germline V gene (reference sequence). This CDR3 spans 13 amino acids. Trimming took 3 bases from V and 4 from J, leaving 7 bases between them. The CDR3 coding sequence is TGTGCCTGGAGCCTGAGTTATAATTCACCCCTCCACTTT. This gives the protein CAWSLSYNSPLHF.

This chain uses TRBV19 with TRBJ1-2; D perhaps matches TRBD1 (6 bases). This CDR3 is built from 14 residues. Per the germline V gene, CDR1 is LNHDA and CDR2 is SQIVND (reference sequence). Trimming cost V 4 bases and J 8 bases, with 17 bases left between them. This CDR3 reads CASSNREEGGGYTF. For the CDR3, the DNA is TGTGCCAGTAGTAACAGGGAAGAGGGCGGCGGCTACACCTTC.

A few counts support this clone. The chain uses TRBV5-1 and TRBJ2-1; 13 bases match TRBD2. The V gene end was trimmed by 0 bases and the J gene end by 9 bases; junction bases not matched to a gene: 6. The CDR3 is 16 residues long. CDR1 and CDR2 from the germline V gene are SGHRS and YFSETQ. This CDR3 reads CASSLDAGLAGIEQFF. In DNA, the CDR3 is TGCGCCAGCAGCTTGGATGCGGGACTAGCGGGGATTGAGCAGTTCTTC.

This clone was picked up one time. V and J are TRBV7-2 and TRBJ2-5; 14 nucleotides line up with TRBD2. The CDR3 loop spans 16 amino acids. Germline V lookup: CDR1 SGHTA, CDR2 FQGNSA. Losses at the gene ends were 7 bases for V and 7 bases for J; bases not matched to a gene: 11. The CDR3 region is CASTPQTSGGVGTQYF. The CDR3 DNA sequence: TGTGCCAGCACCCCACAGACTAGCGGGGGGGTTGGGACCCAGTACTTC.

A single count supports this clone. This chain links TRBV6-2 or TRBV6-3 with TRBJ2-7; D not resolved. Germline CDR1 MNHEY, CDR2 SVGEGT. There are 11 residues in the CDR3. Trimming shortened V by 5 bases and J by 2 bases, and 4 bases separated the two germline ends. The CDR3 DNA is TGTGCCAGCAGTCCGGCCTACGAGCAGTACTTC. Its protein is CASSPAYEQYF.

This chain connects TRBV6-5 to TRBJ2-7; 10 bases map to TRBD1. V gave up 7 bases and J gave up 6 bases; unmatched junction bases: 9. The CDR3 is 14 amino acids. Germline lookup yields CDR1 MNHEY and CDR2 SVGAGI. The CDR3 DNA reads TGTGCCAGCAACAGGGACAGGGGAGATGGCGAGCAGTACTTC. Its translation: CASNRDRGDGEQYF.

The J gene is TRBJ1-2, the V gene TRBV7-9; tentative D call: TRBD1 (5 bases). CDR1 is SEHNR, CDR2 FQNEAQ, per germline (reference sequence). The CDR3 contains 15 residues. V lost 1 base, J lost 4 bases, and 13 bases lay in between. DNA of the CDR3: TGTGCCAGCAGCTTAGAAGAGGGGACTCTCTATGGCTACACCTTC. The encoded protein is CASSLEEGTLYGYTF.

The chain couples TRBV4-3 to TRBJ1-2, with 8 bases identical to TRBD1. The CDR3 runs 20 residues. Germline values: CDR1 LGHNA, CDR2 YSLEER. V shed 1 base and J 0 bases; nucleotides not matched to a gene: 16. The CDR3 loop is CASSQGSPGGGTQANYGYTF. In nucleotides, the CDR3 is TGCGCCAGCAGCCAAGGAAGTCCAGGGGGCGGAACCCAAGCTAACTATGGCTACACCTTC.

This clone was detected once. CDR3 DNA: TGTGCCAGTAGTATAGATCGGGAGACCCAGTACTTC. Translated: CASSIDRETQYF. The J gene is TRBJ2-5, the V gene TRBV19; D uncertain. Germline CDR1 LNHDA, CDR2 SQIVND (reference sequence). The CDR3 is 12 amino acids. Trimming took off 0 bases at V and 5 bases at J, with 4 bases between the two ends. Full variable domain (rest looked up from reference TRBV19 and TRBJ2-5): DGGITQSPKYLFRKEGQNVTLSCEQNLNHDAMYWYRQDPGQGLRLIYYSQIVNDFQKGDIAEGYSVSREKKESFPLTVTSAQKNPTAFYLCASSIDRETQYFGPGTRLLVL.

A single count supports this clone. This rearrangement joins TRBV28 to TRBJ1-4; a weak D match, TRBD1 (5 bases). The ends were cut back, 7 bases at V and 10 bases at J, with 19 bases in the middle. Germline assignment: CDR1 MDHEN and CDR2 SYDVKM. The CDR3 runs to 14 residues. CDR3 amino acids: CASTPGVRVGKLFF. The CDR3 DNA follows: TGTGCCAGCACCCCGGGGGTCCGAGTTGGAAAACTGTTTTTT.

The chain employs TRBV6-2 or TRBV6-3 and TRBJ1-4, with 9 positions matching TRBD1. This CDR3 has 14 residues. Trimming removed 5 bases from V and 8 bases from J; junction bases left unmatched: 6. In germline, CDR1 is MNHEY, CDR2 SVGEGT. The CDR3 nucleotides are TGTGCCAGCAGTACAGGGGGCCGAGGCGAAAAACTGTTTTTT. It codes for CASSTGGRGEKLFF.

The chain has TRBV5-4 and TRBJ1-2; D gene uncertain. Deletions cut 0 bases from V and 0 bases from J, with 12 bases between. The CDR3 runs to 16 residues. CDR1 SGHNT and CDR2 YYREEE come from the germline V gene (reference sequence). Here the CDR3 reads CASSLERGPTNYGYTF. As DNA, the CDR3 is TGTGCCAGCAGCTTGGAACGTGGGCCCACTAACTATGGCTACACCTTC.

The rearrangement links TRBV14 to TRBJ1-6; D is uncertain. This CDR3 is built from 12 residues. The V end lost 2 bases, the J end lost 12 bases, and 8 bases lay between the germline ends. Germline V gene data show CDR1 as SGHDN and CDR2 as FVKESK. The CDR3 DNA reads as TGTGCCAGCAGCCAACCGTCCCGACCCCTCCACTTT. Translation gives CASSQPSRPLHF. The full variable domain, its missing parts supplied by reference TRBV14 and TRBJ1-6, is EAGVTQFPSHSVIEKGQTVTLRCDPISGHDNLYWYRRVMGKEIKFLLHFVKESKQDESGMPNNRFLAERTGGTYSTLKVQPAELEDSGVYFCASSQPSRPLHFGNGTRLTVT.